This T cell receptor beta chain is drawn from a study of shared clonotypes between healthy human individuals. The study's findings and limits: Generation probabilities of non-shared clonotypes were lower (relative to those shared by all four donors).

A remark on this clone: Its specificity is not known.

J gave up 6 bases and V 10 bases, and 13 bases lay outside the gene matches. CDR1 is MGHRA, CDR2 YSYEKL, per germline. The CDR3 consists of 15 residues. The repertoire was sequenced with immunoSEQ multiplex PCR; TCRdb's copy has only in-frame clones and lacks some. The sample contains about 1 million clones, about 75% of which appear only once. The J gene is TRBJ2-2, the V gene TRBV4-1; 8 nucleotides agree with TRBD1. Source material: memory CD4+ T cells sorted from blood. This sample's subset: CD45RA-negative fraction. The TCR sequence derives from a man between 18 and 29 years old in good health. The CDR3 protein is CATNPGTGWSGELFF. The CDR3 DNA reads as TGCGCCACCAACCCCGGGACAGGATGGTCCGGGGAGCTGTTTTTT.